The 32 T cell receptor beta chains in this list originate from one sample, sequenced in a study of regulatory T cells in long-lasting Graves disease. iRepertoire HTBI primers and Arm-PCR of CDR3 regions built TCR beta libraries. TCRdb analysed the multiplex PCR reads with MiXCR anew, one entry per CDR3 protein. The repertoire holds 620,000 or so distinct CDR3 sequences, roughly 15% seen once, with 15% to 20% in the top ten. Regarding time point: newly diagnosed GD, antithyroid drugs for less than 3 months. PBMCs provided the RNA from which the TCR library was made. These data were also filed under a second study, of T cells in Graves' hyperthyroidism and ophthalmopathy.

The material sequenced was peripheral blood mononuclear cells (PBMCs), taken at new diagnosis, from a patient treated with antithyroid drugs. Source of these receptors: a woman aged 30 to 39 with Graves disease.

This clonotype appeared many times. V usage is TRBV7-9 and J usage is TRBJ2-1, with 13 positions matching TRBD2. The V gene's germline CDR1 is SEHNR and CDR2 FQNEAQ (reference sequence). Trimming removed 4 bases from V and 9 bases from J; junction bases left unmatched: 6. This CDR3 spans 15 amino acids. Here the CDR3 DNA reads TGTGCCAGCAGCTCAGATGGACTAGCGGGAGTTGAGCAGTTCTTC. Translating gives CASSSDGLAGVEQFF.

The V gene is TRBV4-1, the J gene TRBJ2-5; 14 bases are a match to TRBD2. V lost 4 bases to trimming and J lost 4 bases; unmatched junction nucleotides: 2. The germline V gene has CDR1 MGHRA and CDR2 YSYEKL. There are 15 residues in the CDR3. The CDR3 loop is CASSLGTSGRETQYF. CDR3 coding DNA: TGCGCCAGCAGCCTCGGGACTAGCGGGAGAGAGACCCAGTACTTC.

This clonotype has at least ten counts. V gene TRBV20-1 combines with J gene TRBJ1-5; D is uncertain. The ends were cut back, 5 bases at V and 2 bases at J, with 13 bases in the middle. Germline V gene sequence: CDR1 DFQATT, CDR2 SNEGSKA (reference sequence). The CDR3 extends over 14 amino acids. This chain's CDR3 is CSAPPEGGNQPQHF. The CDR3 nucleotides are TGCAGTGCTCCCCCCGAAGGAGGCAATCAGCCCCAGCATTTT.

This clonotype was detected only a few times. One base away lies a much larger clone, so this may be a sequencing read error. The chain joins TRBV28 to TRBJ1-4, with D unclear. CDR1 MDHEN and CDR2 SYDVKM come from the germline V gene. This CDR3 spans 15 amino acids. This CDR3 reads CVSSSPPVHREKLFF. In DNA form, the CDR3 reads TGTGTCAGCAGTTCCCCACCGGTTCATCGAGAAAAACTGTTTTTT.

The genes are TRBV5-1 and TRBJ2-7; 7 nucleotides match TRBD1. Trimming removed 4 bases from V and 3 bases from J; junction bases left unmatched: 16. CDR1 is SGHRS and CDR2 is YFSETQ in the germline V gene. The CDR3 is 17 residues long. The DNA of the CDR3 is TGCGCCAGCAGCAGAGGGACGTCCGGGACAGTCCTCTACGAGCAGTACTTC. Translation: CASSRGTSGTVLYEQYF.

Ten or more counts support this clonotype. The junction differs from germline at one of its ends, possibly a read error. The rearrangement links TRBV7-8 to TRBJ2-3; 8 bases line up with TRBD2. The V gene's germline CDR1 is SGHVS and CDR2 FQNEAQ. This CDR3 has 15 residues. The CDR3 sequence: CASSVALAAQDTQYF. The CDR3 DNA sequence: TGTGCCAGCAGCGTAGCACTAGCGGCTCAAGATACGCAGTATTTT.

Many counts were recorded for this clonotype. The gene calls are TRBV28 and TRBJ1-1; D not certain. From germline, CDR1 is MDHEN and CDR2 SYDVKM. Trimming stripped 5 bases from V and 11 bases from J, with 18 bases between. The CDR3 covers 13 residues. CDR3 region: CASSLRPAGDAFF. CDR3 bases: TGTGCCAGCAGTCTTCGGCCTGCGGGAGACGCTTTCTTT.

This sequence joins TRBV6-1 and TRBJ2-7; D is perhaps TRBD1 or TRBD2 (5 bases each). The V gene lost 5 bases and the J gene lost 5 bases, with 16 bases spanning the gap. Germline assignment: CDR1 MNHNS and CDR2 SASEGT. The CDR3 length is 14 residues. The CDR3, as DNA: TGTGCCAGCAGTCCCTCCCTCGTGGGGGACGAGCAGTACTTC. Its translation: CASSPSLVGDEQYF.

This chain joins TRBV30 and TRBJ2-7; D remains unclear. The CDR3 runs to 14 residues. The ends were cut back, 4 bases at V and 7 bases at J, with 20 bases in the middle. Germline assignment: CDR1 GTSNPN and CDR2 SVGIG (reference sequence). The CDR3: CAWTSSLAEREQYF. The CDR3 DNA reads TGTGCCTGGACCTCATCGCTGGCGGAACGGGAGCAGTACTTC.

The chain uses TRBV28 and TRBJ2-7; 8 bases agree with TRBD2. Germline V lookup: CDR1 MDHEN, CDR2 SYDVKM. The ends lost 5 bases at V and 2 bases at J; junction bases unmatched: 8. This CDR3 has 15 amino acids. CDR3 protein: CASSIRVAGPYEQYF. CDR3 in DNA: TGTGCCAGCAGTATTCGGGTAGCGGGACCCTACGAGCAGTACTTC.

V is TRBV12-3 or TRBV12-4 and J is TRBJ2-1, with 8 bases matching TRBD2. This CDR3 comprises 18 residues. Losses at the gene ends were 6 bases for V and 3 bases for J; bases not matched to a gene: 16. CDR3 region: CASRRRLLSGDHYNEQFF. In DNA, the CDR3 is TGTGCCAGCAGGCGACGCCTCCTTAGCGGGGACCACTACAATGAGCAGTTCTTC.

V usage is TRBV2 and J usage is TRBJ2-1, with D possibly being TRBD2 (5 bases). Germline V gives CDR1 SNHLY, CDR2 FYNNEI. CDR3 length equals 14 residues. Trimming took 5 bases from V and 7 from J, leaving 15 bases between them. The CDR3 reads CASSRRGLRNEQFF. The CDR3, as DNA: TGTGCCAGCAGTAGGAGAGGGCTGAGGAATGAGCAGTTCTTC.

This clonotype was counted many times. The J gene is TRBJ1-1, the V gene TRBV10-3; no firm D call. The germline V and J ends were trimmed by 5 bases and 6 bases, with 16 bases remaining between them. This CDR3 has 14 residues. CDR1 is ENHRY, CDR2 SYGVKD, per germline. This CDR3 is CAISPRIQGPEAFF. The DNA of the CDR3 is TGTGCCATCAGTCCCAGGATACAAGGGCCTGAAGCTTTCTTT.

This clonotype has only a few counts. The chain recombines TRBV7-9 with TRBJ2-3, with TRBD1 identical over 8 bases. The CDR3 covers 14 residues. CDR1 and CDR2 (germline): SEHNR, FQNEAQ (reference sequence). The junction had 7 bases not matched to a gene; V was cut back by 4 bases and J by 7 bases. CDR3 sequence reads: CASSSWTGLNTQYF. In DNA, the CDR3 is TGTGCCAGCAGCTCCTGGACAGGGCTGAATACGCAGTATTTT.

The V gene is TRBV27, the J gene TRBJ2-7; possible D gene TRBD1, 6 bases. Germline CDR1 and CDR2: MNHEY and SMNVEV (reference sequence). CDR3 size: 13 residues. V gave up 6 bases and J gave up 5 bases, with 14 bases separating them. The CDR3 loop is CASSSYRVHEQYF. DNA of the CDR3: TGTGCCAGCAGCAGTTACAGGGTCCACGAGCAGTACTTC.

This clonotype appeared many times. The rearrangement joins TRBV12-5 to TRBJ2-2; the D gene is possibly TRBD1 (6 bases). This CDR3 is 16 amino acids long. CDR1 and CDR2 (germline): LGHNT, FRNRAP. Trimming pared 6 bases from V and 0 bases from J, leaving 14 bases between. In DNA, the CDR3 is TGTGCTAGTGGAACCGACAGGTTCGCGAACACCGGGGAGCTGTTTTTT. The encoded protein is CASGTDRFANTGELFF.

This clonotype came up once. The gene calls are TRBV20-1 and TRBJ2-1; 7 bases line up with TRBD2. The CDR3 has 12 residues. V gave up 3 bases and J gave up 8 bases; unmatched junction bases: 4. In germline, CDR1 is DFQATT, CDR2 SNEGSKA (reference sequence). CDR3 sequence: CSASSTSHEQFF. The CDR3, as DNA: TGCAGTGCTAGTTCGACTAGCCATGAGCAGTTCTTC.

The rearrangement links TRBV19 to TRBJ2-1; D is perhaps TRBD2 (6 bases). Trimming pared 4 bases from V and 1 base from J, leaving 17 bases between. CDR3 length equals 17 residues. Germline CDR1 is LNHDA and CDR2 is SQIVND (reference sequence). The CDR3 sequence: CASSTRTITGSYNEQFF. In nucleotides, the CDR3 is TGTGCCAGTAGTACCCGGACTATTACCGGATCCTACAATGAGCAGTTCTTC.

V gene TRBV20-1 combines with J gene TRBJ2-1; a possible D gene is TRBD1 (6 bases). Per germline, CDR1 DFQATT and CDR2 SNEGSKA (reference sequence). There are 18 residues in the CDR3. The CDR3 bases are TGCAGCGCCTCCCTACCGGGACAAGACGATAACTCCTACAATGAGCAGTTCTTC. Protein sequence: CSASLPGQDDNSYNEQFF.

The genes are TRBV20-1 and TRBJ1-2; 8 positions match TRBD1. There are 15 residues in the CDR3. The V and J ends lost 0 bases and 2 bases, in that order; junction bases with no gene match: 5. Per germline, CDR1 DFQATT and CDR2 SNEGSKA (reference sequence). The CDR3 sequence: CSARDRYRGNYGYTF. CDR3 in DNA: TGCAGTGCTAGAGATAGATACAGGGGGAACTATGGCTACACCTTC.

This clonotype was recorded many times. The CDR3: CASSFIAKPWNTGELFF. CDR3 nucleotide sequence: TGTGCCAGCAGTTTCATCGCGAAACCCTGGAACACCGGGGAGCTGTTTTTT. This chain uses TRBV27 with TRBJ2-2; D uncertain. The germline V gene has CDR1 MNHEY and CDR2 SMNVEV (reference sequence). The CDR3 totals 17 residues. Deletions cut 3 bases from V and 1 base from J, with 15 bases between.

The chain links TRBV11-2 to TRBJ2-7; 9 bases are a match to TRBD1. After removal of 4 bases from V and 2 bases from J, the junction contained 6 bases not matched to a gene. CDR1 and CDR2 (germline): SGHAT, FQNNGV. The CDR3 loop spans 15 amino acids. The CDR3 is CASSSGQGSAYEQYF. Here the CDR3 DNA reads TGTGCCAGCAGCTCCGGACAGGGGTCAGCCTACGAGCAGTACTTC.

This clonotype has a count of ten or more. V is TRBV28 and J is TRBJ1-2, with D possibly matching TRBD1 (5 bases). Per germline, CDR1 MDHEN and CDR2 SYDVKM. V dropped 6 bases and J dropped 8 bases, with 13 bases sitting between them. The CDR3 is made up of 12 amino acids. The CDR3 spells CASRPTGGGYTF. The CDR3 DNA reads as TGTGCCAGCAGGCCAACAGGAGGCGGCTACACCTTC.

This clonotype was detected ten times or more. The gene calls are TRBV28 and TRBJ2-7; 9 positions agree with TRBD2. This CDR3 has 14 amino acids. In germline, CDR1 is MDHEN, CDR2 SYDVKM. CDR3 DNA sequence: TGTGTCTCAGTAGGGCGGGAGGGCTCCTACGAGCAGTACTTC. Translation gives CVSVGREGSYEQYF.

In this sample, this clonotype turned up a few times. This CDR3 is CASSQVTANVLTF. CDR3 coding DNA: TGTGCCAGCAGCCAAGTTACGGCCAACGTCCTGACTTTC. The chain employs TRBV3-1 and TRBJ2-6; D is unclear. The ends were cut back, 1 base at V and 6 bases at J, with 4 bases in the middle. The CDR3 contains 13 residues. Per the germline V gene, CDR1 is LGHDT and CDR2 is YNNKEL (reference sequence).

This clonotype was detected many times. This chain uses TRBV5-1 with TRBJ2-7; 9 positions match TRBD2. The CDR3 covers 16 residues. Germline lookup yields CDR1 SGHRS and CDR2 YFSETQ. J was trimmed by 0 bases and V by 3 bases; bases with no gene match: 7. The CDR3 region is CASSSIAGDLSYEQYF. CDR3 sequence (DNA): TGCGCCAGCAGCTCGATAGCGGGAGATCTCTCCTACGAGCAGTACTTC. The whole variable domain, filled in from reference TRBV5-1 and TRBJ2-7, reads KAGVTQTPRYLIKTRGQQVTLSCSPISGHRSVSWYQQTPGQGLQFLFEYFSETQRNKGNFPGRFSGRQFSNSRSEMNVSTLELGDSALYLCASSSIAGDLSYEQYFGPGTRLTVT.

This clonotype was seen a few times. The chain is built from TRBV18 and TRBJ1-1; no clear D. This CDR3 is built from 13 residues. From germline, CDR1 is KGHSH and CDR2 LQKENI. Between the trimmed V and J ends, which lost 2 bases and 9 bases, there was a span of 13 bases. CDR3 loop: CASSPEGFWKAFF. The CDR3 DNA is TGTGCCAGCTCACCAGAGGGCTTCTGGAAAGCTTTCTTT.

For this clonotype: A much larger clonotype is one base distant, so this may be a read error. V is TRBV28 and J is TRBJ1-2; D may be TRBD1 (5 bases). The germline V and J ends were trimmed by 10 bases and 6 bases, with 12 bases remaining between them. The CDR3 has 11 residues. Germline V gives CDR1 MDHEN, CDR2 SYDVKM. For the CDR3, the DNA is TGTGCCACCAGGGCGATCCATGGCTACACCTTC. Its protein is CATRAIHGYTF.

This clonotype was recorded only once. One end of the junction is discordant with germline, which a read error may explain. The chain has TRBV7-7 and TRBJ2-3; D not resolved. Per the germline V gene, CDR1 is SSHAT and CDR2 is FNYEAQ (reference sequence). The CDR3 length is 12 residues. The CDR3 loop is CASSPITYTQYF. Written as DNA, the CDR3 is TGTGCTAGCAGCCCAATTACCTATACGCAGTATTTT.

Ten or more counts support this clonotype. V and J are TRBV2 and TRBJ1-2, with 8 bases lining up with TRBD1. V shed 6 bases, J shed 2 bases, and the junction held 5 bases outside the gene matches. Germline lookup yields CDR1 SNHLY and CDR2 FYNNEI. The CDR3 spans 14 residues. As DNA, the CDR3 is TGTGCCAGCAGCCAAAGACAGGGGAACTATGGCTACACCTTC. Amino acid sequence: CASSQRQGNYGYTF.

This clonotype has ten or more counts. The gene calls are TRBV28 and TRBJ2-7; 9 nucleotides line up with TRBD1. This CDR3 has 16 residues. The ends lost 4 bases at V and 5 bases at J; junction bases unmatched: 12. The V gene's germline CDR1 is MDHEN and CDR2 SYDVKM. CDR3 sequence reads: CASSWGFGTGSDEQYF. CDR3 DNA sequence: TGTGCCAGCAGTTGGGGGTTTGGGACAGGGAGCGACGAGCAGTACTTC.

This clonotype was counted many times. The chain links TRBV2 to TRBJ2-5, with unresolved D. Germline loops: CDR1 SNHLY, CDR2 FYNNEI. The CDR3 extends over 11 amino acids. The ends were cut back, 3 bases at V and 3 bases at J, with 2 bases in the middle. The CDR3 DNA reads TGTGCCAGCAGTGACGAAGAGACCCAGTACTTC. This translates into CASSDEETQYF.